This TCR beta chain was retrieved from a study of preoperative IRX-2 immunotherapy in early breast cancer. This clone was detected once. This table comes from immunoSEQ multiplex PCR, and its TCRdb copy is limited to in-frame clones, with some not included. The repertoire holds roughly 30,000 clones, under 90% seen once, with roughly 3.2% in the top ten. Treatment described: preoperative locoregional IRX-2 cytokine immunotherapy. Preoperative locoregional IRX-2 cytokine immunotherapy was tested in the phase Ib source study. V lost 6 bases and J 3 bases, leaving 12 bases between the germline ends. The CDR3 sequence is 14 residues long. Germline loops: CDR1 MNHGY, CDR2 SAAAGT.

V gene TRBV6-8 combines with J gene TRBJ1-5; the D is unclear. The TCR originated in a human donor with breast cancer. This specimen was collected from a patient treated with IRX-2 immunotherapy. CDR3 DNA sequence: TGTGCCAGCAGCTACCAAATCAACAATCAGCCCCAGCATTTT. Amino acids: CASSYQINNQPQHF.